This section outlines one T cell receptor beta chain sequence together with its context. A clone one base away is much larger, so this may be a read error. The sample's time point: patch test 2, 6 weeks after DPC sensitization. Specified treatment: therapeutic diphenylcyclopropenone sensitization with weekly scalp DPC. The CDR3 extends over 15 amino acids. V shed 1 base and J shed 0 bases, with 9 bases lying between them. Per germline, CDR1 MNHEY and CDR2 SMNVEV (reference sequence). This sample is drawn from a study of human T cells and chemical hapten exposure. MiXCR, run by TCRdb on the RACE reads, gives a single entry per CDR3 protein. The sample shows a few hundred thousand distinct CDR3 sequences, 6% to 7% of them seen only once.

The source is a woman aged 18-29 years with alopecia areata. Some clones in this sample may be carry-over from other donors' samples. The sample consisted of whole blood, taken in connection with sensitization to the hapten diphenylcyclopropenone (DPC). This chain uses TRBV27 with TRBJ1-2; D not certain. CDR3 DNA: TGTGCCAGCAGTTTATACGGCCAATCTAACTATGGCTACACCTTC. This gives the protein CASSLYGQSNYGYTF.